Below are 8 T cell receptor beta chains sequenced from a single sample in a study of identical twins. Using its own MiXCR run on the 5' RACE reads, TCRdb lists one record per CDR3 protein. The data show about 1.7 million distinct CDR3 sequences, about 30% seen once. Sample: cord blood. The receptor set was obtained from a newborn girl in good health.

As to this clonotype: A clone one base away is much larger, so this may be a read error. The chain carries TRBV29-1 and TRBJ2-4, with D possibly called TRBD1 or TRBD2 (6 bases each). This CDR3 is 12 amino acids long. Per the germline V gene, CDR1 is SQVTM and CDR2 is ANQGSEA. In nucleotides, the CDR3 is TGCAGCGTTGATGTACAGGGAGGCGAGCAGGACTTC. This gives the protein CSVDVQGGEQDF.

A few counts support this clonotype. The chain employs TRBV20-1 and TRBJ2-1; tentatively, D is TRBD2 (5 bases). The germline V gene has CDR1 DFQATT and CDR2 SNEGSKA (reference sequence). Between the trimmed V and J ends, which lost 6 bases and 12 bases, there was a span of 24 bases. CDR3 length: 14 amino acids. The CDR3 region is CSANLPTGGIWQFF. In nucleotides, the CDR3 is TGCAGTGCCAACCTACCAACTGGAGGAATTTGGCAGTTCTTC.

V usage is TRBV5-1 and J usage is TRBJ2-5, with 11 bases that match TRBD2. The V gene's germline CDR1 is SGHRS and CDR2 YFSETQ. The CDR3 is made up of 15 amino acids. With 6 bases clipped from V and 0 bases from J, the junction kept 4 bases outside the gene matches. CDR3 residues: CASKLAGVNQETQYF. CDR3 nucleotide sequence: TGCGCCAGCAAACTAGCGGGGGTAAACCAAGAGACCCAGTACTTC.

This clonotype was observed a few times. V gene TRBV3-1 combines with J gene TRBJ2-1; maybe TRBD2 (5 bases). Germline lookup yields CDR1 LGHDT and CDR2 YNNKEL (reference sequence). V dropped 6 bases and J dropped 10 bases, with 13 bases sitting between them. The CDR3 is 12 residues long. The CDR3 is CASSRTGREQFF. Here the CDR3 DNA reads TGTGCCAGCAGTCGGACTGGAAGGGAGCAGTTCTTC.

The rearrangement joins TRBV28 to TRBJ2-1, with D possibly matching TRBD2 (5 bases). Germline V gene data show CDR1 as MDHEN and CDR2 as SYDVKM. V gave up 8 bases and J gave up 5 bases, with 16 bases separating them. The CDR3 contains 14 residues. Here the CDR3 reads CASEGRARNNEQFF. The CDR3 DNA reads as TGTGCCAGCGAGGGAAGGGCTAGGAACAATGAGCAGTTCTTC. The full variable domain, its missing parts supplied by reference TRBV28 and TRBJ2-1, is DVKVTQSSRYLVKRTGEKVFLECVQDMDHENMFWYRQDPGLGLRLIYFSYDVKMKEKGDIPEGYSVSREKKERFSLILESASTNQTSMYLCASEGRARNNEQFFGPGTRLTVL.

Points on this clonotype: Possible read error: a much larger clone is one base away. V usage is TRBV24-1 and J usage is TRBJ2-1; D remains unclear. The V gene lost 9 bases and the J gene lost 3 bases, with 5 bases spanning the gap. CDR1 is KGHDR and CDR2 is SFDVKD in the germline V gene. This CDR3 comprises 11 residues. The CDR3 DNA follows: TGTGCCACCGGTGGCTACAATGAGCAGTTCTTC. It yields the protein CATGGYNEQFF.

Only a few counts were recorded for this clonotype. Written as DNA, the CDR3 is TGCGCCAGCAGCACTCAGGGGTCTACAAACTATGGCTACACCTTC. This gives the protein CASSTQGSTNYGYTF. The chain employs TRBV5-1 and TRBJ1-2, with D possibly TRBD1 on 6 matching bases. CDR3 length equals 15 residues. Trimming pared 4 bases from V and 2 bases from J, leaving 15 bases between. Germline values: CDR1 SGHRS, CDR2 YFSETQ.

This chain connects TRBV6-1 to TRBJ2-5, with D possibly being TRBD1 (6 bases). Trimming cost V 6 bases and J 2 bases, with 13 bases left between them. The CDR3 has 14 amino acids. Per germline, CDR1 MNHNS and CDR2 SASEGT. CDR3 DNA: TGTGCCAGCAGACCGGACAGTATTCAAGAGACCCAGTACTTC. Amino acids: CASRPDSIQETQYF.